This T cell receptor beta chain was recovered during a study of early T cells in non-severe SARS-CoV-2 infection. Study-wide context: The study sequenced bulk RNA from unsorted whole blood, with chains unpaired. Whole-study results and caveats: VDJdb matching, biased toward anti-spike CD8 responses, missed private and CD4 specificities.

This clonotype came up a few times. Its antigen is not identified. The CDR3 loop spans 14 amino acids. Germline V lookup: CDR1 SNHLY, CDR2 FYNNEI. With 4 bases clipped from V and 6 bases from J, the junction kept 5 bases outside the gene matches. Attachment of unique molecular identifiers was made to individual cDNA molecules. A single record per CDR3 protein comes from TCRdb applying MiXCR to the 5' RACE reads. The sample contains some 59,000 distinct CDR3 sequences, around 9.3% of which appear only once. The chain combines TRBV2 with TRBJ2-3, with TRBD1 identical over 9 bases. The clonotype comes from an adult who was a healthcare worker with PCR-confirmed SARS-CoV-2 infection or an uninfected control (not recorded which). The sample here was whole blood, taken at baseline. CDR3 coding DNA: TGTGCCAGCAGTGTTACAGGGGGCCGGGATACGCAGTATTTT. Its translation is CASSVTGGRDTQYF.